This section outlines one TCR beta chain sequence together with its context. These data come from a study of CD8 T cells in Susac syndrome. After extraction with the RNeasy kit, about 0.45 to 1 ug of the RNA was reverse transcribed using random hexamers. Across 54 Vbeta and 13 Jbeta, immunoSEQ multiplex PCR amplified TCR beta CDR3. TCRdb fed the immunoSEQ multiplex PCR reads into MiXCR, producing one record per CDR3 protein. The sample has about 130,000 distinct CDR3 sequences; around 96% are singletons. Sequencing of TCR beta, carried out with a high-throughput approach, was applied to CD8+ and CD4+ T cells from the blood. Germline CDR1 is LGHDT and CDR2 is YNNKEL (reference sequence). V was pared by 3 bases and J by 2 bases, with 0 bases of the junction left unmatched. The length of the CDR3 is 14 residues.

The material sequenced was CD4+ T cells from PBMCs. The chain links TRBV3-1 to TRBJ2-7, with 11 nucleotides matching TRBD2. The TCR comes from a human donor in good health. CDR3 in DNA: TGTGCCAGCAGCCAGACTAGCGGGGCCTACGAGCAGTACTTC. It specifies CASSQTSGAYEQYF.